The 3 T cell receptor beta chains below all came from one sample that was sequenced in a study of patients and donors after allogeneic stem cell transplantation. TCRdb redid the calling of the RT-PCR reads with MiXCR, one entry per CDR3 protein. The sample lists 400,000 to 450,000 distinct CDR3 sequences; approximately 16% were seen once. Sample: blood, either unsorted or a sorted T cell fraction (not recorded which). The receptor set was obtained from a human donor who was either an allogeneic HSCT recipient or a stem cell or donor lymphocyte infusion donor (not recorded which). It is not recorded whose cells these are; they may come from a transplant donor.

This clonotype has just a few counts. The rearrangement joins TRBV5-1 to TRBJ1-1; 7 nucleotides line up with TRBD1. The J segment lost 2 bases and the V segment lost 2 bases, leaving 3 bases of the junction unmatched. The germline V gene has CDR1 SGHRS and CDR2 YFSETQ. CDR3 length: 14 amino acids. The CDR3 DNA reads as TGCGCCAGCAGCTTTGACAGGGCCAACACTGAAGCTTTCTTT. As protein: CASSFDRANTEAFF.

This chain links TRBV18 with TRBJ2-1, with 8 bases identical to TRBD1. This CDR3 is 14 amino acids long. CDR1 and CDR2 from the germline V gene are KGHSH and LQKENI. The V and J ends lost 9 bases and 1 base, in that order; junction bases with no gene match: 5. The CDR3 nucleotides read TGTGCCAGTGACAGGGGTACATCCTACAATGAGCAGTTCTTC. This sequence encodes CASDRGTSYNEQFF.

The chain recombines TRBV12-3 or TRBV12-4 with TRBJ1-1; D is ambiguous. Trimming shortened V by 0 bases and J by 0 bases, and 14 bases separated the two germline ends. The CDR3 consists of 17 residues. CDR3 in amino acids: CASSLARWAVMNTEAFF. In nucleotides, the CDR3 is TGTGCCAGCAGTTTAGCGCGTTGGGCCGTCATGAACACTGAAGCTTTCTTT.